Listed below are T cell receptor beta chains from one sample, sequenced in a study of control samples from healthy donors and cancer patients. Profiled with immunoSEQ multiplex PCR; TCRdb holds only in-frame clones, not every one. The sample contains 50,000 to 75,000 clones, nearly 90% of which appear only once. Sample: PBMCs. The receptors were sampled from a man between 60 and 75 years old with colorectal cancer. Each CDR3 is given with its conserved first and last residue. D genes are given only for firm matches. Expanded clones are given a class, and other clones once, few, many or no size at all.

d_call cdr3_length clone_size j_call v_call cdr3_aa cdr3_nt
- 14 - TRBJ2-7 TRBV7-9 CASSSAGQTYEQYF TGTGCCAGCAGCTCCGCGGGACAGACCTACGAGCAGTACTTC
- 14 few TRBJ2-2 TRBV7-3 CASSLQGSTGELFF TGTGCCAGCAGCTTACAGGGGTCCACCGGGGAGCTGTTTTTT
TRBD1 15 - TRBJ2-1 TRBV9 CASSVNPGQGDEQFF TGTGCCAGCAGCGTGAATCCGGGACAGGGTGATGAGCAGTTCTTC
TRBD2 17 - TRBJ2-1 TRBV5-6 CASSFGRRDYLYNEQFF TGTGCCAGCAGCTTTGGGCGTAGGGACTACCTTTACAATGAGCAGTTCTTC
TRBD2 16 - TRBJ2-1 TRBV3-1/TRBV3-2 CASSLSSGAVYNEQFF TGTGCCAGCAGTCTATCTAGCGGGGCTGTCTACAATGAGCAGTTCTTC
- 17 - TRBJ1-3 TRBV7-9 CASSFPTGPYSGNTIYF TGTGCCAGCAGCTTTCCAACGGGACCGTACTCTGGAAACACCATATATTTT
TRBD1 13 - TRBJ2-4 TRBV5-6 CASIDRVQNIQYF TGTGCCAGCATCGACAGGGTACAAAACATTCAGTACTTC
- 12 once TRBJ2-5 TRBV6-5 CASTGGLGAQYF TGTGCCAGCACTGGGGGACTGGGGGCCCAGTACTTC
- 13 - TRBJ1-3 TRBV12-3/TRBV12-4 CASRGTAGNTIYF TGTGCCAGCAGAGGGACGGCTGGAAACACCATATATTTT
TRBD1 16 - TRBJ1-2 TRBV5-1 CASSPNLGQGLGGYTF TGCGCCAGCAGCCCGAACCTGGGACAGGGGCTAGGAGGCTACACCTTC
- 11 - TRBJ1-2 TRBV9 CASSVGTGYTF TGTGCCAGCAGCGTAGGGACAGGCTACACCTTC
- 14 - TRBJ1-5 TRBV4-3 CASSQDISNQPQHF TGCGCCAGCAGCCAAGATATAAGCAATCAGCCCCAGCATTTT
- 16 - TRBJ2-7 TRBV5-6 CASSLRGSSGSYEQYF TGTGCCAGCAGCCTGAGGGGGTCCTCAGGCTCCTACGAGCAGTACTTC
- 13 - TRBJ2-1 TRBV3-1/TRBV3-2 CASSQDRYNEQFF TGTGCCAGCAGCCAAGACCGGTACAATGAGCAGTTCTTC
- 17 - TRBJ1-1 TRBV11-2 CASSLTDPRGWYTEAFF TGTGCCAGCAGCTTGACGGACCCTCGGGGGTGGTACACTGAAGCTTTCTTT
- 18 few TRBJ2-3 TRBV18 CASSPISASSGSADTQYF TGTGCCAGCTCACCCATATCGGCTAGTAGTGGGTCGGCAGATACGCAGTATTTT
- 13 - TRBJ2-7 TRBV24-1 CATSEGGSYEQYF TGTGCCACCTCGGAGGGGGGCTCCTACGAGCAGTACTTC
TRBD1 15 - TRBJ2-3 TRBV11-2 CASSQRTGGWNTQYF TGTGCCAGCAGCCAAAGGACAGGGGGCTGGAATACGCAGTATTTT
TRBD1 15 - TRBJ2-3 TRBV7-9 CASSPSGQPTDTQYF TGTGCCAGCAGCCCATCGGGACAGCCCACAGATACGCAGTATTTT
- 12 - TRBJ2-7 TRBV16 CASSQLGYEQYF TGTGCCAGCAGCCAATTGGGCTACGAGCAGTACTTC
TRBD1 19 - TRBJ2-3 TRBV19 CASSRLDRVGGPSTDTQYF TGTGCCAGTAGTCGTCTTGACAGGGTAGGGGGCCCTAGCACAGATACGCAGTATTTT
TRBD1 16 - TRBJ1-1 TRBV6-6 CASSYSPGQGAAEAFF TGTGCCAGCAGTTACTCCCCCGGACAGGGGGCGGCTGAAGCTTTCTTT
- 11 - TRBJ2-5 TRBV27 CASSLGETQYF TGTGCCAGCAGTTTAGGAGAGACCCAGTACTTC
- 14 - TRBJ1-3 TRBV6-5 CASEQTTSGNTIYF TGTGCCAGCGAACAGACTACCTCTGGAAACACCATATATTTT
- 17 - TRBJ2-1 TRBV11-3 CASSLQRPGADYNEQFF TGTGCCAGCAGCTTACAACGACCGGGGGCCGACTACAATGAGCAGTTCTTC
- 14 - TRBJ1-5 TRBV5-1 CASSPGHSNQPQHF TGCGCCAGCAGCCCCGGACATAGCAATCAGCCCCAGCATTTT
- 15 - TRBJ1-2 TRBV19 CASSIYHGGARGYTF TGTGCCAGTAGTATATACCACGGGGGGGCGCGTGGCTACACCTTC
TRBD2 16 - TRBJ2-3 TRBV7-8 CASSLIAGGPVDTQYF TGTGCCAGCAGCTTAATAGCGGGGGGGCCGGTAGATACGCAGTATTTT
TRBD1 14 - TRBJ1-5 TRBV27 CASGSRGLHQPQHF TGTGCCAGCGGGAGCAGGGGGTTGCATCAGCCCCAGCATTTT
TRBD1 15 once TRBJ2-1 TRBV7-9 CASSHQDRGDNEQFF TGTGCCAGCAGCCACCAGGACAGGGGGGACAATGAGCAGTTCTTC
TRBD1 14 - TRBJ2-7 TRBV7-8 CASSFPGGSDEQYF TGTGCCAGCAGCTTCCCAGGGGGCTCCGACGAGCAGTACTTC
- 14 once TRBJ1-1 TRBV9 CASSGGTALTMSFF TGTGCCAGCAGCGGCGGGACCGCCCTGACCATGTCTTTCTTT
- 13 - TRBJ1-1 TRBV19 CASSPDKNTEAFF TGTGCCAGTAGTCCGGACAAGAACACTGAAGCTTTCTTT